Shown below are 7 T cell receptor beta chains from a single sample sequenced in a study of graft-versus-host responses after intestinal transplantation. Which antigens these TCRs recognize remains unknown. Produced via immunoSEQ multiplex PCR; TCRdb's table is partial and in-frame only. The sample holds roughly 97,000 clones, roughly 87% seen once. Sequenced material: unstimulated CD4+ T cells sorted from spleen or lymph node cells, taken before intestinal transplant. Source of these receptors: a human donor who received an intestinal transplant.

This rearrangement joins TRBV28 to TRBJ2-6, with D unresolved. The length of the CDR3 is 15 residues. The germline CDR1 and CDR2 sequences are MDHEN and SYDVKM. The V gene lost 1 base and the J gene lost 4 bases, with 8 bases spanning the gap. The CDR3 nucleotides are TGTGCCAGCAGTTTATACGGGTCAGGGGCCAACGTCCTGACTTTC. It translates to CASSLYGSGANVLTF.

The chain recombines TRBV14 with TRBJ2-7; TRBD1 matches 8 bases. The V segment lost 0 bases and the J segment 3 bases; nucleotides outside the gene matches: 1. The CDR3 contains 14 residues. The V gene's germline CDR1 is SGHDN and CDR2 FVKESK. CDR3 nucleotides: TGTGCCAGCAGCCAAGAAGGACAGGGCTACGAGCAGTACTTC. This gives the protein CASSQEGQGYEQYF. The full variable domain, in which reference TRBV14 and TRBJ2-7 provide the parts outside the CDR3, is EAGVTQFPSHSVIEKGQTVTLRCDPISGHDNLYWYRRVMGKEIKFLLHFVKESKQDESGMPNNRFLAERTGGTYSTLKVQPAELEDSGVYFCASSQEGQGYEQYFGPGTRLTVT.

This sequence joins TRBV7-2 and TRBJ2-3; D gene unclear. The CDR3 covers 13 residues. V lost 2 bases, J lost 1 base, and 4 bases lay in between. The germline V gene encodes CDR1 SGHTA and CDR2 FQGNSA. CDR3 region: CASSLMGTDTQYF. CDR3 nucleotide sequence: TGTGCCAGCAGCTTAATGGGCACAGATACGCAGTATTTT.

V is TRBV2 and J is TRBJ1-3; 7 bases agree with TRBD1. J was trimmed by 4 bases and V by 9 bases; bases with no gene match: 9. The germline V gene encodes CDR1 SNHLY and CDR2 FYNNEI. The CDR3 contains 14 residues. Here the CDR3 DNA reads TGTGCCAGTACCGGGACAGTGGAGGGAAACACCATATATTTT. Protein: CASTGTVEGNTIYF.

The chain links TRBV18 to TRBJ1-1, with no clear D. This CDR3 contains 15 residues. Germline V gene sequence: CDR1 KGHSH, CDR2 LQKENI. The V end was cut by 0 bases, the J end by 0 bases, with 8 bases between. The CDR3 sequence: CASSPPIQLNTEAFF. The CDR3 region has the DNA TGTGCCAGCTCACCACCGATACAGCTGAACACTGAAGCTTTCTTT.

Written as DNA, the CDR3 is TGCGCCAGCAGCTTTAGGGCGGGGGAGACCCAGTACTTC. Residues: CASSFRAGETQYF. This rearrangement joins TRBV5-1 to TRBJ2-5, with D perhaps TRBD2 (6 bases). The CDR3 totals 13 residues. The germline V gene encodes CDR1 SGHRS and CDR2 YFSETQ. Trimming removed 2 bases at V and 5 bases at J, with 10 bases between.

V usage is TRBV5-1 and J usage is TRBJ1-4; TRBD1 matches 7 bases. Germline V gene lookup returns CDR1 SGHRS and CDR2 YFSETQ. The CDR3 totals 17 residues. V shed 2 bases, J shed 7 bases, and the junction held 14 bases outside the gene matches. CDR3 protein: CASSLPRGGQSPEKLFF. In DNA, the CDR3 is TGCGCCAGCAGCTTACCTCGGGGGGGACAGAGTCCTGAAAAACTGTTTTTT.